The 7 T cell receptor beta chains given below trace back to one sample, sequenced in a study of response to subunit inactivated influenza vaccine. TCRdb processed the RT-PCR reads anew with MiXCR; each CDR3 protein has one entry. The repertoire holds about 780,000 distinct CDR3 sequences, under 20% seen once, with roughly a tenth in the top ten. The specimen comprised PBMCs from blood, sampled more than 4 days after vaccination. These receptors originate from a middle-aged man who received an inactivated influenza vaccine.

A few counts support this clonotype. The chain carries TRBV10-3 and TRBJ1-6, with 9 bases that match TRBD1. Per germline, CDR1 ENHRY and CDR2 SYGVKD. This CDR3 is 14 amino acids long. V shed 8 bases, J shed 7 bases, and the junction held 6 bases outside the gene matches. In nucleotides, the CDR3 is TGTGCCATCGCTCAACAGGGGGCAAATTCACCCCTCCACTTT. Translating gives CAIAQQGANSPLHF.

This clonotype turned up a few times. This rearrangement joins TRBV11-2 to TRBJ2-1, with TRBD2 identical over 14 bases. The V gene end was trimmed by 9 bases and the J gene end by 4 bases; junction bases not matched to a gene: 8. The germline CDR1 and CDR2 sequences are SGHAT and FQNNGV. This CDR3 contains 16 residues. In nucleotides, the CDR3 is TGTGCCAGTAATGGACTAGCGGGAGGCCAATACAATGAGCAGTTCTTC. This gives the protein CASNGLAGGQYNEQFF.

The gene calls are TRBV12-3 or TRBV12-4 and TRBJ2-1; 11 nucleotides align to TRBD2. Trimming took 3 bases from V and 10 from J; bases not matched to a gene: 8. The length of the CDR3 is 15 residues. This CDR3 reads CASSFSSGGSGEQFF. The DNA for the CDR3 is TGTGCCAGCAGTTTCTCTAGCGGGGGGTCCGGGGAGCAGTTCTTC.

Many counts were recorded for this clonotype. The rearrangement joins TRBV27 to TRBJ2-2, with TRBD1 matching 7 bases. CDR3 length equals 16 residues. Germline V gene lookup returns CDR1 MNHEY and CDR2 SMNVEV (reference sequence). The trim removed 5 bases at V and 2 bases at J, leaving 8 bases unmatched. The DNA for the CDR3 is TGTGCCAGCAGTGGGGAGACAGGGTACAACACCGGGGAGCTGTTTTTT. Its protein product is CASSGETGYNTGELFF.

V is TRBV12-3 or TRBV12-4 and J is TRBJ1-6, with D tentatively TRBD1 (5 bases). The CDR3 has 14 amino acids. The V gene lost 6 bases and the J gene lost 6 bases, with 12 bases spanning the gap. This CDR3 reads CASRGGRGNSPLHF. The CDR3 DNA is TGTGCCAGCAGGGGGGGACGGGGTAATTCACCCCTCCACTTT.

The CDR3 DNA is TGTGCCAGCAGCTTGGTCTCAGGGGTGTTGGACACTGAAGCTTTCTTT. Residues: CASSLVSGVLDTEAFF. This chain joins TRBV5-6 and TRBJ1-1; possibly TRBD1 for D (6 bases). The germline V gene has CDR1 SGHDT and CDR2 YYEEEE. The CDR3 sequence is 16 residues long. V was trimmed by 0 bases and J by 3 bases, leaving 15 bases between them. Full variable domain (missing parts from reference TRBV5-6 and TRBJ1-1): DAGVTQSPTHLIKTRGQQVTLRCSPKSGHDTVSWYQQALGQGPQFIFQYYEEEERQRGNFPDRFSGHQFPNYSSELNVNALLLGDSALYLCASSLVSGVLDTEAFFGQGTRLTVV.

This clonotype has only a few counts. V gene TRBV6-5 combines with J gene TRBJ1-1; D is undetermined. The CDR3 contains 15 residues. Germline CDR1 reads MNHEY; CDR2 reads SVGAGI. Between the trimmed V and J ends, which lost 0 bases and 5 bases, there was a span of 13 bases. The CDR3: CASSYSRSSGTEAFF. The CDR3 bases are TGTGCCAGCAGTTACTCGAGGTCGTCGGGAACTGAAGCTTTCTTT.